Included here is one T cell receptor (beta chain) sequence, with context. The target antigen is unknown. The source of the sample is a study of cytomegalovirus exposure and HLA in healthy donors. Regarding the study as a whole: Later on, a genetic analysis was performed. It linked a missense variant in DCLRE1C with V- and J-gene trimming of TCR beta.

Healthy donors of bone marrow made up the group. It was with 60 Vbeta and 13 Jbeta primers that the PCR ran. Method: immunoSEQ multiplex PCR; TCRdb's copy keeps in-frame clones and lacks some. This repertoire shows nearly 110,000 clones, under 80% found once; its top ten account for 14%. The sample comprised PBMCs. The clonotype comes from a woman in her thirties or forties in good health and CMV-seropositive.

CDR3: CASSRDGVVIRELFF. In nucleotides, the CDR3 is TGTGCCAGCAGTCGAGACGGGGTCGTAATCCGGGAGCTGTTTTTT. The chain is built from TRBV6-1 and TRBJ2-2; D perhaps matches TRBD2 (5 bases). The CDR3 sequence is 15 residues long. Deletions cut 5 bases from V and 9 bases from J, with 19 bases between. Per germline, CDR1 MNHNS and CDR2 SASEGT.